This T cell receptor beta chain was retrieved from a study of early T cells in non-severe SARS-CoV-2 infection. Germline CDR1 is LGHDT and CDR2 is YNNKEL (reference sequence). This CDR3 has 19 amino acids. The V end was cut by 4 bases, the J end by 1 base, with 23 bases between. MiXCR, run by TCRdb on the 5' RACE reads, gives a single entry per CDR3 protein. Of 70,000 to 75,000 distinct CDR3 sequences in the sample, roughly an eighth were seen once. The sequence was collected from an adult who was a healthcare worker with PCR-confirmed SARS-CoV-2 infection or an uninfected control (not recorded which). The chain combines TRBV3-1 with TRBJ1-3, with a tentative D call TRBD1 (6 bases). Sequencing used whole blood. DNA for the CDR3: TGTGCCAGCAGCCCAACCCGGGGGGCTCTTGGGTCTTCTGGAAACACCATATATTTT. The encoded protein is CASSPTRGALGSSGNTIYF.